The entry that follows covers one T cell receptor (beta chain) sequence. As for the donors, each was a healthy bone marrow donor. The V and J ends lost 6 bases and 8 bases respectively, with 16 bases between them. CDR3 length: 14 residues. Germline V gene data show CDR1 as KGHSH and CDR2 as LQKENI. Both 60 Vbeta primers and 13 Jbeta primers went into the PCR. Assay used: immunoSEQ multiplex PCR; TCRdb lists only in-frame clones, some missing. The data show about 120,000 clones, with roughly three quarters seen just once and 9.5% to 15% held by the top ten. The sample originates from a study of cytomegalovirus exposure and HLA in healthy donors.

What was sequenced was PBMCs. The TCR originated in a woman aged 35 to 49 in good health and CMV-seropositive. The chain joins TRBV18 to TRBJ1-4; tentative D call: TRBD1 (5 bases). The chain's CDR3 is CASSPQGSYEKLFF. The CDR3 coding sequence is TGTGCCAGCTCGCCCCAGGGTTCATACGAAAAACTGTTTTTT.